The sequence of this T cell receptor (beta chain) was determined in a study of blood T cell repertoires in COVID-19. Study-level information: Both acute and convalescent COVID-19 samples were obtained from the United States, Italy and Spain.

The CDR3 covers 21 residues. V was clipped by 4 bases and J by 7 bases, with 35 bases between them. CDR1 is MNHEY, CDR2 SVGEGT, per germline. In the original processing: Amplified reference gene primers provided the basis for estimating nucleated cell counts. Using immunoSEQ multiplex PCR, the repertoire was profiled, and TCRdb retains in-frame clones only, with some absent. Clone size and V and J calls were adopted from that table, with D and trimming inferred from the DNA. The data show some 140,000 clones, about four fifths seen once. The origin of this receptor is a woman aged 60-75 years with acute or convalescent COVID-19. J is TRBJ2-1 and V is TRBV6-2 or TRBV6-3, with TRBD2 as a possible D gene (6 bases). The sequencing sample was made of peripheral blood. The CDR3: CASSFQSAGAPHGAGKNEQFF. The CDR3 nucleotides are TGTGCCAGCAGTTTCCAATCCGCCGGGGCACCCCACGGGGCGGGGAAAAATGAGCAGTTCTTC.